What follows are 18 T cell receptor beta chains derived from one specimen sequenced in a study of early T cells in non-severe SARS-CoV-2 infection. TCRdb passed the 5' RACE reads through MiXCR, listing each CDR3 protein once. Among around 92,000 distinct CDR3 sequences, roughly 9.6% were seen once, and the ten largest hold approximately 5%. Sequencing used whole blood. The receptors derive from an adult who was a healthcare worker with PCR-confirmed SARS-CoV-2 infection or an uninfected control (not recorded which).

This clonotype was recorded at least ten times. J is TRBJ2-3 and V is TRBV29-1; 9 bases are shared with TRBD2. Germline V gene sequence: CDR1 SQVTM, CDR2 ANQGSEA. V lost 7 bases and J lost 0; bases outside the gene matches: 8. The CDR3 totals 15 residues. The chain's CDR3 is CSGVLAGPSTDTQYF. The CDR3 DNA reads TGCAGCGGTGTTCTAGCGGGGCCTAGCACAGATACGCAGTATTTT.

The V and J genes are TRBV4-2 and TRBJ2-1; 11 bases map to TRBD2. The CDR3 contains 18 residues. The trim removed 3 bases at V and 2 bases at J, leaving 9 bases unmatched. CDR1 and CDR2 from the germline V gene are LGHNA and YNFKEQ. For the CDR3, the DNA is TGTGCCAGCAGCCAGGCCCCTCTAGCGGGGGGCGCCTACAATGAGCAGTTCTTC. Translated, it gives CASSQAPLAGGAYNEQFF.

This clonotype was counted a few times. J is TRBJ1-1 and V is TRBV6-5; TRBD1 might be the D (6 bases). The V and J ends lost 6 bases and 2 bases respectively, with 16 bases between them. The CDR3 runs 15 residues. Germline values: CDR1 MNHEY, CDR2 SVGAGI. The CDR3 spells CASRDQDRLNTEAFF. The CDR3 coding sequence is TGTGCCAGCAGGGACCAAGACAGGCTAAACACTGAAGCTTTCTTT.

This clonotype was seen a few times. The J gene is TRBJ2-6, the V gene TRBV7-9, with D maybe TRBD1 (5 bases). CDR3 size: 17 residues. V was trimmed by 7 bases and J by 0 bases, leaving 16 bases between them. CDR1 SEHNR and CDR2 FQNEAQ come from the germline V gene (reference sequence). The CDR3, as DNA: TGTGCCAGCACCCCAGGGAAGGGGATCTCTGGGGCCAACGTCCTGACTTTC. It codes for CASTPGKGISGANVLTF.

With regard to this clonotype: This sequence may be a read error, since a much larger clone differs from it by one base. V and J are TRBV3-1 and TRBJ2-7; D is uncertain. Germline V CDR1 and CDR2: LGHDT, YNNKEL (reference sequence). The CDR3 totals 13 residues. CDR3 nucleotide sequence: TGTGCCAACAGCCAAGATTTTGGGTACGAGCAGTACTTC. It encodes CANSQDFGYEQYF.

The chain uses TRBV6-6 and TRBJ1-1; perhaps TRBD1 as D (6 bases). The CDR3 length is 15 residues. V gave up 0 bases and J gave up 0 bases, with 8 bases separating them. CDR1 and CDR2 from the germline V gene are MNHNY and SVGAGI (reference sequence). In nucleotides, the CDR3 is TGTGCCAGCAGTTACTCGAACAGGGTGAACACTGAAGCTTTCTTT. It encodes CASSYSNRVNTEAFF.

CDR3 protein: CAIRDPASGTDTQYF. The CDR3 nucleotides read TGTGCCATCAGGGACCCTGCTAGCGGGACAGATACGCAGTATTTT. The chain recombines TRBV10-3 with TRBJ2-3, with 8 bases lining up with TRBD2. There are 15 residues in the CDR3. The J segment lost 3 bases and the V segment lost 6 bases, leaving 8 bases of the junction unmatched. Germline loops: CDR1 ENHRY, CDR2 SYGVKD.

This clonotype was observed at least ten times. The V call is TRBV12-3 or TRBV12-4, the J call TRBJ2-3; D call uncertain. The CDR3 is 16 residues long. V lost 2 bases, J lost 0 bases, and 12 bases lay in between. CDR3 amino acids: CASSLMAGTSTDTQYF. The CDR3 DNA reads TGTGCCAGCAGTTTAATGGCAGGAACTAGCACAGATACGCAGTATTTT.

This clonotype has at least ten counts. The V gene is TRBV5-1, the J gene TRBJ1-2, with 9 bases identical to TRBD1. Per germline, CDR1 SGHRS and CDR2 YFSETQ. The CDR3 extends over 13 amino acids. V dropped 4 bases and J dropped 8; count of bases not matched to a gene: 6. For the CDR3, the DNA is TGCGCCAGCAGCCCGAGACAGGGGGACGGCTACACCTTC. Translating it yields CASSPRQGDGYTF.

This rearrangement joins TRBV12-3 or TRBV12-4 to TRBJ2-1, with 9 nucleotides matching TRBD2. The V gene end was trimmed by 2 bases and the J gene end by 0 bases; junction bases not matched to a gene: 8. This CDR3 region has 18 residues. CDR3 sequence (DNA): TGTGCCAGCAGTTTAAGGCTAGCGGGGTCCAGCTCCTACAATGAGCAGTTCTTC. It yields the protein CASSLRLAGSSSYNEQFF.

Ten or more counts support this clonotype. V gene TRBV18 combines with J gene TRBJ2-7; the match to TRBD2 covers 8 bases. The length of the CDR3 is 15 residues. Germline V lookup: CDR1 KGHSH, CDR2 LQKENI. V shed 2 bases and J 5 bases; nucleotides not matched to a gene: 8. The CDR3 bases are TGTGCCAGCTCACCAAGGGCGGGAGGCTGGGACGAGCAGTACTTC. Translating it yields CASSPRAGGWDEQYF.

This clonotype was recorded many times. J is TRBJ2-1 and V is TRBV7-2; no reliable D call. The CDR3 runs 15 residues. Germline CDR1 is SGHTA and CDR2 is FQGNSA. V was shortened by 5 bases and J by 2 bases, with 13 bases between the two germline ends. The CDR3 region is CASSPPSRAYNEQFF. In DNA, the CDR3 is TGTGCCAGCAGCCCCCCTTCCCGGGCCTACAATGAGCAGTTCTTC.

V is TRBV20-1 and J is TRBJ1-4; the match to TRBD1 covers 7 bases. There are 13 residues in the CDR3. V dropped 6 bases and J dropped 5; count of bases not matched to a gene: 6. Germline loops: CDR1 DFQATT, CDR2 SNEGSKA (reference sequence). CDR3 DNA sequence: TGCAGTGCCAGGGACAGCCAAAATGAAAAACTGTTTTTT. Translating gives CSARDSQNEKLFF.

This chain joins TRBV29-1 and TRBJ2-3, with 12 nucleotides matching TRBD2. In germline, CDR1 is SQVTM, CDR2 ANQGSEA. The trim removed 7 bases at V and 8 bases at J, leaving 4 bases unmatched. The CDR3 runs to 12 residues. The chain's CDR3 is CSARTSGITQYF. The CDR3 nucleotides read TGCAGCGCCAGGACTAGCGGGATTACGCAGTATTTT.

J is TRBJ2-2 and V is TRBV3-1; 8 positions match TRBD2. Germline CDR1 reads LGHDT; CDR2 reads YNNKEL (reference sequence). V was clipped by 2 bases and J by 10 bases; unmatched bases: 6. This CDR3 is 14 amino acids long. For the CDR3, the DNA is TGTGCCAGCAGCCAAAGCGGGACTAGTGCGGAGCTGTTTTTT. The encoded protein is CASSQSGTSAELFF.

The sample holds a few counts of this clonotype. The chain combines TRBV3-1 with TRBJ1-2; D is unclear. V was cut by 2 bases and J by 8 bases, with 9 bases left in between. CDR1 and CDR2 from the germline V gene are LGHDT and YNNKEL (reference sequence). The CDR3 has 12 residues. The DNA of the CDR3 is TGTGCCAGCAGCCAACTTGCTAAAGGCTACACCTTC. Protein product: CASSQLAKGYTF.

This clonotype was counted between two and nine times. A much more abundant neighbour one base away suggests this may be a read error. CDR3 region: CASSATDTQYF. The CDR3, as DNA: TGTGCCAGCAGTGCCACAGATACGCAGTATTTT. The chain uses TRBV27 and TRBJ2-3; D ambiguous. The V gene's germline CDR1 is MNHEY and CDR2 SMNVEV (reference sequence). V was trimmed by 5 bases and J by 2 bases, leaving 2 bases between them. The CDR3 is made up of 11 amino acids.

This clonotype was seen a handful of times. V gene TRBV10-3 combines with J gene TRBJ2-7; 10 bases match TRBD1. V shed 8 bases and J 5 bases; nucleotides not matched to a gene: 6. The germline gives CDR1 ENHRY, CDR2 SYGVKD. The CDR3 extends over 13 amino acids. CDR3 protein: CAILGQGVNEQYF. Written as DNA, the CDR3 is TGTGCCATCCTCGGACAGGGGGTGAACGAGCAGTACTTC.